This T cell receptor (beta chain) was retrieved from a study of Ad26.COV2.S vaccination and SARS-CoV-2 variants. Measured with immunoSEQ multiplex PCR; TCRdb has only the in-frame clones, and not every one. Among hundreds of thousands of clones, roughly nine tenths were seen once, and the ten largest hold approximately 1.5%. Per the germline V gene, CDR1 is LNHNV and CDR2 is YYDKDF (reference sequence). V was pared by 1 base and J by 3 bases, with 10 bases of the junction left unmatched. The CDR3 is 17 amino acids. General study results and limits: Substantial post-vaccination breadth of spike-specific CD8+ and CD4+ T cell responses was reported. Analyses of TCR breadth and depth may have underestimated total T cell responses.

Regarding treatment: some 19 received Ad26.COV2.S at low or high dose, single or two shots; a few received placebo; per-sample allocation not given. At day 63 after the first vaccine or placebo injection, samples were drawn. Cohort 1b enrolled adults aged 18-55 years in Boston. Expressing Wuhan-strain SARS-CoV-2 spike, an Ad26 vector served as the vaccine. In the case of this clone: Its antigen is undetermined.

The sequence was collected from a person aged 18-65 years who received the Ad26.COV2.S COVID-19 vaccine or a placebo. The sample consisted of peripheral blood, taken in a trial of Ad26.COV2.S vaccine versus placebo. The V gene is TRBV15, the J gene TRBJ1-1; 8 nucleotides line up with TRBD1. DNA for the CDR3: TGTGCCACCAGCAGAGCCCAGGGGGCAGTTGGGTACACTGAAGCTTTCTTT. Amino acids: CATSRAQGAVGYTEAFF.